This passage covers 21 T cell receptor beta chains from one sample sequenced in a study of blood T cells in healthy people across ages. A second about 6 to 12 cycle PCR used barcoded and J-beta primers. TCRdb reprocessed the 5' RACE reads via MiXCR and lists one record per CDR3 protein. The table includes about 640,000 distinct CDR3 sequences, approximately 50% detected once. The sample consisted of blood. All receptors come from a man aged 55 to 70 in good health.

The V gene is TRBV29-1, the J gene TRBJ1-1; 11 positions match TRBD1. From germline, CDR1 is SQVTM and CDR2 ANQGSEA. J lost 1 base, V lost 8 bases, and 6 bases had no gene match. The length of the CDR3 is 14 residues. The DNA of the CDR3 is TGCAGCTTTCGGACAGGGGGCTGGAACACTGAAGCTTTCTTT. It codes for CSFRTGGWNTEAFF.

This chain uses TRBV5-1 with TRBJ2-5; TRBD2 aligns across 7 bases. The CDR3 loop spans 13 amino acids. Looked up from germline, CDR1 is SGHRS and CDR2 is YFSETQ. J was trimmed by 9 bases and V by 0 bases; bases with no gene match: 5. The CDR3 loop reads CASSLDSREAQYF. The CDR3 coding sequence is TGCGCCAGCAGCTTGGATTCCCGGGAGGCCCAGTACTTC.

The chain carries TRBV10-2 and TRBJ1-6; tentatively, D is TRBD1 (6 bases). CDR1 is WSHSY, CDR2 SAAADI, per germline. V lost 9 bases, J lost 10 bases, and 19 bases lay in between. The CDR3 runs to 14 residues. The CDR3 protein is CASGELGAGSPLHF. CDR3 DNA: TGCGCCAGTGGAGAATTGGGGGCAGGGTCACCCCTCCACTTT.

The genes are TRBV6-5 and TRBJ1-4; D gene ambiguous. V was cut by 4 bases and J by 5 bases, with 8 bases left in between. The germline V gene encodes CDR1 MNHEY and CDR2 SVGAGI. The CDR3 runs 13 residues. In nucleotides, the CDR3 is TGTGCCAGCAGTTCGACGTTAAATGAAAAACTGTTTTTT. This sequence encodes CASSSTLNEKLFF.

This clonotype was observed a few times. The chain employs TRBV5-1 and TRBJ2-5; D may correspond to TRBD1 or TRBD2 (5 bases each). The CDR3 covers 16 residues. With 4 bases removed from V and 0 bases from J, the gap between germline ends came to 16 bases. The germline V gene encodes CDR1 SGHRS and CDR2 YFSETQ. The CDR3 DNA is TGCGCCAGCAGCCGGAGCGGCCAGGGAAACCAAGAGACCCAGTACTTC. This gives the protein CASSRSGQGNQETQYF. Together with reference TRBV5-1 and TRBJ2-5, the CDR3 gives the full variable domain: KAGVTQTPRYLIKTRGQQVTLSCSPISGHRSVSWYQQTPGQGLQFLFEYFSETQRNKGNFPGRFSGRQFSNSRSEMNVSTLELGDSALYLCASSRSGQGNQETQYFGPGTRLLVL.

The chain joins TRBV11-2 to TRBJ2-4; the D call may be TRBD1 or TRBD2 (5 bases each). With 4 bases removed from V and 13 bases from J, the gap between germline ends came to 23 bases. This CDR3 has 15 residues. Looked up from germline, CDR1 is SGHAT and CDR2 is FQNNGV. The CDR3 is CASSSQLGAQGEQYF. DNA of the CDR3: TGTGCCAGCAGCTCTCAACTCGGGGCCCAAGGGGAGCAGTACTTC. Full variable domain (missing parts from reference TRBV11-2 and TRBJ2-4): EAGVAQSPRYKIIEKRQSVAFWCNPISGHATLYWYQQILGQGPKLLIQFQNNGVVDDSQLPKDRFSAERLKGVDSTLKIQPAKLEDSAVYLCASSSQLGAQGEQYFGAGTRLSVL.

V gene TRBV11-2 combines with J gene TRBJ2-3, with TRBD2 matching over 10 bases. The CDR3 contains 15 residues. Germline CDR1 is SGHAT and CDR2 is FQNNGV. J was trimmed by 2 bases and V by 6 bases; bases with no gene match: 5. Here the CDR3 reads CASSSGTSVTDTQYF. CDR3 in DNA: TGTGCCAGCAGTTCCGGGACTAGCGTCACAGATACGCAGTATTTT. The full variable domain, rest sourced from reference TRBV11-2 and TRBJ2-3, is EAGVAQSPRYKIIEKRQSVAFWCNPISGHATLYWYQQILGQGPKLLIQFQNNGVVDDSQLPKDRFSAERLKGVDSTLKIQPAKLEDSAVYLCASSSGTSVTDTQYFGPGTRLTVL.

The chain carries TRBV11-3 and TRBJ2-1, with TRBD2 identical over 11 bases. The CDR3 totals 17 residues. After removal of 0 bases from V and 9 bases from J, the junction contained 10 bases not matched to a gene. In germline, CDR1 is SGHNT, CDR2 YENEEA. CDR3 nucleotide sequence: TGTGCCAGCAGCTTAGATACGGCTAGCGGGGGGACCCGTGAGCAGTTCTTC. It encodes CASSLDTASGGTREQFF.

V is TRBV20-1 and J is TRBJ2-4; TRBD1 matches at 7 bases. The J call may be faulty, since TRBJ2-5 better matches the DNA end. This CDR3 has 14 amino acids. In germline, CDR1 is DFQATT, CDR2 SNEGSKA (reference sequence). CDR3 bases: TGCAGTGCTACCCTAGGACAGGCGCAAGAGACCCAGTACTTC. Its protein product is CSATLGQAQETQYF.

This clonotype was detected once. V and J are TRBV21-1 and TRBJ1-2. TRBV21-1 is listed as a pseudogene. The CDR3 length is 12 residues. The CDR3 protein is CASSKARKGYTF. CDR3 DNA sequence: TGTGCCAGCAGCAAAGCCAGGAAGGGCTACACCTTC.

Worth noting for this clonotype: A read error may produce the germline difference seen at one junction end. The chain has TRBV20-1 and TRBJ2-1, with TRBD1 matching over 7 bases. There are 15 residues in the CDR3. Germline loops: CDR1 DFQATT, CDR2 SNEGSKA (reference sequence). In nucleotides, the CDR3 is TGCAGTGCTAGAGATCTAGGGGGCAAACATAATGAGCTGTTCTTC. This encodes CSARDLGGKHNELFF.

This clonotype was seen more than once but under ten times. The chain combines TRBV28 with TRBJ2-1; possible D gene TRBD1, 7 bases. The germline CDR1 and CDR2 sequences are MDHEN and SYDVKM. The length of the CDR3 is 15 residues. V dropped 5 bases and J dropped 9 bases, with 20 bases sitting between them. CDR3 nucleotides: TGTGCCAGCAGTCCCAGGGACAGTCGGCGGGGTGAGCAGTTCTTC. Its translation: CASSPRDSRRGEQFF.

The rearrangement joins TRBV6-2 or TRBV6-3 to TRBJ1-2, with 7 bases matching TRBD1. V shed 5 bases, J shed 4 bases, and the junction held 7 bases outside the gene matches. Per the germline V gene, CDR1 is MNHEY and CDR2 is SVGEGT. This CDR3 has 14 residues. Here the CDR3 DNA reads TGTGCCAGCAGTAAGACAGGGACGGTCTATGGCTACACCTTC. It codes for CASSKTGTVYGYTF.

This clonotype was seen more than once but under ten times. V and J are TRBV28 and TRBJ2-1, with D perhaps TRBD1 (5 bases). The V end lost 6 bases, the J end lost 2 bases, and 11 bases lay between the germline ends. The CDR3 covers 14 residues. The germline CDR1 and CDR2 sequences are MDHEN and SYDVKM. CDR3 amino acids: CASSPDTPYNEQFF. The CDR3 DNA is TGTGCCAGCAGCCCGGACACACCCTACAATGAGCAGTTCTTC.

The CDR3 sequence is CSARVTGGFETQYF. CDR3 in DNA: TGCAGTGCTAGAGTTACGGGGGGATTTGAGACCCAGTACTTC. The gene calls are TRBV20-1 and TRBJ2-5, with 7 bases matching TRBD2. Germline V gives CDR1 DFQATT, CDR2 SNEGSKA (reference sequence). The CDR3 is made up of 14 amino acids. J was trimmed by 5 bases and V by 1 base; bases with no gene match: 7.

Concerning this clonotype itself: At one end, the junction sequence differs from germline, possibly due to a read error. J is TRBJ2-7 and V is TRBV10-2; D is perhaps TRBD2 (7 bases). Germline CDR1 and CDR2: WSHSY and SAAADI. The CDR3 is 15 residues long. DNA of the CDR3: TGCGCCGGCAGTGAGGGGGGGCGTCGCTCCTACGAGCAGTACTTC. It translates to CAGSEGGRRSYEQYF.

J is TRBJ2-3 and V is TRBV18; D is perhaps TRBD2 (7 bases). The V end was cut by 8 bases, the J end by 3 bases, with 18 bases between. The CDR3 is 15 residues long. Germline assignment: CDR1 KGHSH and CDR2 LQKENI. Written as DNA, the CDR3 is TGTGCCAGCCGATTTGGCGGGGGCTCAACAGATACGCAGTATTTT. Its translation is CASRFGGGSTDTQYF.

This clonotype has a single count. This sequence joins TRBV20-1 and TRBJ1-1, with D uncertain. From germline, CDR1 is DFQATT and CDR2 SNEGSKA (reference sequence). Trimming left V 5 bases short and J 5 bases short, with 15 bases between. The CDR3 has 13 residues. CDR3 residues: CSAGVPHGTEAFF. The CDR3 region has the DNA TGCAGTGCTGGAGTCCCGCACGGGACTGAAGCTTTCTTT.

The chain is built from TRBV11-2 and TRBJ2-5, with 8 bases identical to TRBD2. The germline gives CDR1 SGHAT, CDR2 FQNNGV. CDR3 length: 15 residues. With 0 bases clipped from V and 3 bases from J, the junction kept 3 bases outside the gene matches. CDR3 in amino acids: CASSLDPLAEETQYF. The CDR3 DNA reads TGTGCCAGCAGCTTAGACCCACTAGCGGAAGAGACCCAGTACTTC.

The chain couples TRBV29-1 to TRBJ2-3, with TRBD1 matching over 8 bases. Germline trimming cut 3 bases from V and 5 bases from J; bases unmatched to any gene: 7. The CDR3 covers 14 residues. Germline values: CDR1 SQVTM, CDR2 ANQGSEA. The CDR3: CSVDGRGPGDTQYF. DNA of the CDR3: TGCAGCGTTGACGGCAGGGGGCCGGGAGATACGCAGTATTTT.

This chain uses TRBV10-3 with TRBJ2-1; the match to TRBD2 covers 12 bases. This CDR3 is 14 amino acids long. Germline trimming cut 9 bases from V and 10 bases from J; bases unmatched to any gene: 10. CDR1 and CDR2 from the germline V gene are ENHRY and SYGVKD. CDR3 sequence: CAIRTSGEGGEQFF. Written as DNA, the CDR3 is TGTGCCATACGGACTAGCGGGGAGGGGGGGGAGCAGTTCTTC.